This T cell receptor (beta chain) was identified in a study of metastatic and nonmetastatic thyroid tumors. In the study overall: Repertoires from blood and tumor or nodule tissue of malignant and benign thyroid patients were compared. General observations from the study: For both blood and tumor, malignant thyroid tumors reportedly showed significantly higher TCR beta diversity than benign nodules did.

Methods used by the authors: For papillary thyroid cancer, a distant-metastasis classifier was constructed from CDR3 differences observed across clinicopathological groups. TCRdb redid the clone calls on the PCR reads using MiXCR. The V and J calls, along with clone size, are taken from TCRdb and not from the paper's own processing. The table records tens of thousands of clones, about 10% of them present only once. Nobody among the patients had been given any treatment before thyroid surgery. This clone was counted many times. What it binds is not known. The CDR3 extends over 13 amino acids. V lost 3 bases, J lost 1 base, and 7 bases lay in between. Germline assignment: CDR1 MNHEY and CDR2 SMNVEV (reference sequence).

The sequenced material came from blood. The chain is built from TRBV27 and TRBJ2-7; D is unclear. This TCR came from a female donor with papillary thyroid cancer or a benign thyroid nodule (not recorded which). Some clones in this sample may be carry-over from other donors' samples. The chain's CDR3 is CASSFTISYEQYF. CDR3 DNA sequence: TGTGCCAGCAGTTTTACCATATCCTACGAGCAGTACTTC.